This entry lists 32 T cell receptor beta chains sequenced from one sample in a study of cytomegalovirus exposure and HLA in healthy donors. Clones were read by immunoSEQ multiplex PCR, and TCRdb kept only the in-frame ones, dropping some. The repertoire holds roughly 200,000 clones, with around 82% as singletons. Input material: PBMCs. All receptors derive from a woman in her late teens or twenties in good health and CMV-seropositive.

V is TRBV6-1 and J is TRBJ2-6; D not certain. CDR1 MNHNS and CDR2 SASEGT come from the germline V gene. The CDR3 is made up of 15 amino acids. V dropped 6 bases and J dropped 4 bases, with 13 bases sitting between them. Here the CDR3 reads CASRAIPFGANVLTF. DNA of the CDR3: TGTGCCAGCAGAGCGATCCCGTTCGGGGCCAACGTCCTGACTTTC.

This clone occurred once. The chain couples TRBV5-6 to TRBJ2-1; 8 nucleotides match TRBD2. The J segment lost 0 bases and the V segment lost 4 bases, leaving 3 bases of the junction unmatched. Per the germline V gene, CDR1 is SGHDT and CDR2 is YYEEEE. The CDR3 has 15 amino acids. The CDR3 nucleotides are TGTGCCAGCAGCCAAAGCGGGAGCTCCTACAATGAGCAGTTCTTC. It yields the protein CASSQSGSSYNEQFF.

This clone appeared a few times. The V gene is TRBV5-1, the J gene TRBJ1-6; D is unclear. The CDR3 is made up of 14 amino acids. The V gene lost 4 bases and the J gene lost 7 bases, with 12 bases spanning the gap. Germline V gene data show CDR1 as SGHRS and CDR2 as YFSETQ. DNA for the CDR3: TGCGCCAGCAGCGAGGACTGGGTCAATTCACCCCTCCACTTT. Residues: CASSEDWVNSPLHF.

The rearrangement uses TRBV9 and TRBJ2-5, with D possibly TRBD2 on 5 matching bases. The germline V gene has CDR1 SGDLS and CDR2 YYNGEE. Trimming left V 4 bases short and J 2 bases short, with 18 bases between. The CDR3 extends over 16 amino acids. The CDR3 nucleotides are TGTGCCAGCAGCTCCCGCCTAGCTCCGGAACAAGAGACCCAGTACTTC. It specifies CASSSRLAPEQETQYF.

This rearrangement joins TRBV7-2 to TRBJ1-2, with a tentative D call TRBD1 (5 bases). CDR3 length: 15 residues. Trimming left V 3 bases short and J 6 bases short, with 17 bases between. Germline V gene lookup returns CDR1 SGHTA and CDR2 FQGNSA. The CDR3: CASSFPLGRGHGYTF. In DNA, the CDR3 is TGTGCCAGCAGCTTTCCTTTGGGGAGGGGTCATGGCTACACCTTC.

The chain combines TRBV6-1 with TRBJ2-7; TRBD1 matches at 8 bases. J gave up 0 bases and V 2 bases, and 6 bases lay outside the gene matches. The CDR3 totals 16 residues. CDR1 and CDR2 (germline): MNHNS, SASEGT. This CDR3 reads CASSERTGSSSYEQYF. CDR3 in DNA: TGTGCCAGCAGTGAAAGGACAGGGAGTAGCTCCTACGAGCAGTACTTC.

The chain carries TRBV27 and TRBJ2-2, with a possible D match to TRBD2 (5 bases). Germline V gene data show CDR1 as MNHEY and CDR2 as SMNVEV (reference sequence). Trimming removed 7 bases from V and 1 base from J, with 10 bases in between. CDR3 size: 14 residues. The CDR3: CASMREQNTGELFF. In DNA, the CDR3 is TGTGCCAGCATGAGGGAGCAGAACACCGGGGAGCTGTTTTTT.

This chain's CDR3 is CASSPQTTANTEAFF. CDR3 coding DNA: TGTGCCAGCAGCCCTCAAACGACTGCGAACACTGAAGCTTTCTTT. The chain combines TRBV7-8 with TRBJ1-1; D ambiguous. This CDR3 region has 15 residues. V dropped 5 bases and J dropped 1 base, with 14 bases sitting between them. In germline, CDR1 is SGHVS, CDR2 FQNEAQ.

The rearrangement links TRBV28 to TRBJ2-7; 7 bases fit TRBD1. This CDR3 spans 15 amino acids. Germline lookup yields CDR1 MDHEN and CDR2 SYDVKM. With 5 bases clipped from V and 4 bases from J, the junction kept 11 bases outside the gene matches. For the CDR3, the DNA is TGTGCCAGCAGTCACGGACAGGCCGTCGATTACGAGCAGTACTTC. It codes for CASSHGQAVDYEQYF.

The V call is TRBV10-3, the J call TRBJ2-3; weak D call: TRBD2 (6 bases). V lost 5 bases, J lost 1 base, and 13 bases lay in between. CDR1 is ENHRY, CDR2 SYGVKD, per germline. The CDR3 is 15 residues long. The CDR3 nucleotides are TGTGCCATCAGTCCGGGAGAAGGGGGCACAGATACGCAGTATTTT. It is translated as CAISPGEGGTDTQYF.

The rearrangement joins TRBV7-3 to TRBJ2-3; TRBD2 might be the D (7 bases). The CDR3 covers 14 residues. Trimming shortened V by 5 bases and J by 2 bases, and 11 bases separated the two germline ends. CDR1 is SGHTA, CDR2 FQGTGA, per germline. The CDR3 loop is CASSGGGPTDTQYF. As DNA, the CDR3 is TGTGCCAGCAGCGGCGGGGGCCCCACAGATACGCAGTATTTT.

This clone has a count of ten or more. The gene calls are TRBV5-1 and TRBJ2-1, with TRBD1 as a possible D gene (6 bases). Germline-derived CDR1 and CDR2 are SGHRS and YFSETQ. The CDR3 spans 17 residues. V lost 4 bases and J 1 base, leaving 18 bases between the germline ends. CDR3 bases: TGCGCCAGCAGCCAACCCCGGGACACCAGTTCCTACAATGAGCAGTTCTTC. Translated, it gives CASSQPRDTSSYNEQFF.

The table lists this clone with many counts. V is TRBV6-1 and J is TRBJ1-3, with 10 bases identical to TRBD1. This CDR3 has 15 residues. Per germline, CDR1 MNHNS and CDR2 SASEGT. With V trimmed by 2 bases and J by 4 bases, 2 bases remained unmatched. The CDR3 sequence is CASSEWTGGGNTIYF. For the CDR3, the DNA is TGTGCCAGCAGTGAATGGACAGGGGGAGGAAACACCATATATTTT.

The V and J genes are TRBV5-6 and TRBJ2-5; D possibly corresponds to TRBD1 (5 bases). Germline CDR1 and CDR2: SGHDT and YYEEEE. CDR3 length equals 13 residues. Trimming left V 6 bases short and J 1 base short, with 10 bases between. CDR3 in amino acids: CASIATAQETQYF. The CDR3 DNA reads as TGTGCCAGCATCGCGACAGCCCAAGAGACCCAGTACTTC.

This chain joins TRBV29-1 and TRBJ1-1; unclear D gene. CDR3 length equals 13 residues. The ends were cut back, 5 bases at V and 5 bases at J, with 15 bases in the middle. Per germline, CDR1 SQVTM and CDR2 ANQGSEA. This CDR3 reads CSVCYTSGTEAFF. CDR3 nucleotide sequence: TGCAGCGTTTGTTACACATCGGGGACTGAAGCTTTCTTT. Drawing the rest from reference TRBV29-1 and TRBJ1-1, the complete variable domain is SAVISQKPSRDICQRGTSLTIQCQVDSQVTMMFWYRQQPGQSLTLIATANQGSEATYESGFVIDKFPISRPNLTFSTLTVSNMSPEDSSIYLCSVCYTSGTEAFFGQGTRLTVV.

This chain links TRBV9 with TRBJ2-7; the match to TRBD1 covers 10 bases. Germline CDR1 SGDLS, CDR2 YYNGEE. J was trimmed by 2 bases and V by 2 bases; bases with no gene match: 7. The CDR3 is made up of 16 amino acids. The CDR3 DNA sequence: TGTGCCAGCAGCGTCGCCGGGACAGGGGTCGCCTACGAGCAGTACTTC. It codes for CASSVAGTGVAYEQYF.

The gene calls are TRBV11-2 and TRBJ1-2; maybe TRBD1 (5 bases). Germline CDR1 SGHAT, CDR2 FQNNGV. The V end was cut by 5 bases, the J end by 4 bases, with 14 bases between. The CDR3 consists of 14 residues. This CDR3 is CASSPTDRPYGYTF. As DNA, the CDR3 is TGTGCCAGCAGCCCGACAGACCGTCCCTATGGCTACACCTTC.

Regarding this clone: This sample also contains other DNA sequences that code for the same CDR3. V is TRBV9 and J is TRBJ2-7, with TRBD1 as a possible D gene (7 bases). V dropped 0 bases and J dropped 0 bases, with 10 bases sitting between them. The CDR3 loop spans 15 amino acids. Germline V lookup: CDR1 SGDLS, CDR2 YYNGEE. CDR3 in DNA: TGTGCCAGCAGCGTAGGGGGGGACAGCTCCTACGAGCAGTACTTC. Its protein is CASSVGGDSSYEQYF.

V and J are TRBV28 and TRBJ1-1; D may be TRBD1 (6 bases). The ends were cut back, 5 bases at V and 5 bases at J, with 18 bases in the middle. From germline, CDR1 is MDHEN and CDR2 SYDVKM. This CDR3 is 15 amino acids long. The CDR3 reads CASSRLGTSRTEAFF. Written as DNA, the CDR3 is TGTGCCAGCAGTCGGCTCGGGACAAGCAGGACTGAAGCTTTCTTT.

The chain couples TRBV4-1 to TRBJ2-7; TRBD1 aligns across 9 bases. Losses at the gene ends were 6 bases for V and 7 bases for J; bases not matched to a gene: 16. Germline-derived CDR1 and CDR2 are MGHRA and YSYEKL. The CDR3 has 16 amino acids. CDR3 sequence reads: CASSQPGTGSRYEQYF. CDR3 in DNA: TGCGCCAGCAGTCAACCCGGGACAGGGAGCCGTTATGAGCAGTACTTC.

The chain links TRBV27 to TRBJ2-2; D uncertain. This CDR3 has 14 residues. The germline V gene has CDR1 MNHEY and CDR2 SMNVEV (reference sequence). The V gene lost 5 bases and the J gene lost 2 bases, with 9 bases spanning the gap. CDR3 bases: TGTGCCAGCAGTCTCGGTTCTAACACCGGGGAGCTGTTTTTT. It yields the protein CASSLGSNTGELFF.

The rearrangement joins TRBV9 to TRBJ2-3; 7 bases line up with TRBD2. In germline, CDR1 is SGDLS, CDR2 YYNGEE. Trimming at V came to 7 bases and at J to 0 bases, leaving 5 bases not matched to a gene. The CDR3 spans 14 residues. The CDR3 loop reads CASGAGISTDTQYF. CDR3 DNA sequence: TGTGCCAGCGGAGCGGGGATTAGCACAGATACGCAGTATTTT.

The chain recombines TRBV7-2 with TRBJ2-2; 8 nucleotides agree with TRBD1. Trimming at V came to 6 bases and at J to 2 bases, leaving 8 bases not matched to a gene. The germline V gene encodes CDR1 SGHTA and CDR2 FQGNSA. The CDR3 spans 16 residues. The CDR3 DNA reads TGTGCCAGCAGGGACCAGGGGGCGGTAAACACCGGGGAGCTGTTTTTT. This codes for CASRDQGAVNTGELFF. The full variable domain, in which reference TRBV7-2 and TRBJ2-2 provide the parts outside the CDR3, is GAGVSQSPSNKVTEKGKDVELRCDPISGHTALYWYRQSLGQGLEFLIYFQGNSAPDKSGLPSDRFSAERTGGSVSTLTIQRTQQEDSAVYLCASRDQGAVNTGELFFGEGSRLTVL.

V is TRBV5-1 and J is TRBJ2-2, with D unclear. Trimming shortened V by 0 bases and J by 3 bases, and 6 bases separated the two germline ends. CDR1 is SGHRS and CDR2 is YFSETQ in the germline V gene. The CDR3 totals 14 residues. The CDR3 sequence is CASSLDPYTGELFF. In DNA, the CDR3 is TGCGCCAGCAGCTTGGATCCGTACACCGGGGAGCTGTTTTTT. Drawing the rest from reference TRBV5-1 and TRBJ2-2, the complete variable domain is KAGVTQTPRYLIKTRGQQVTLSCSPISGHRSVSWYQQTPGQGLQFLFEYFSETQRNKGNFPGRFSGRQFSNSRSEMNVSTLELGDSALYLCASSLDPYTGELFFGEGSRLTVL.

The gene calls are TRBV9 and TRBJ1-3, with D possibly being TRBD1 (5 bases). The CDR3 has 13 amino acids. The V end lost 0 bases, the J end lost 10 bases, and 11 bases lay between the germline ends. Germline V gives CDR1 SGDLS, CDR2 YYNGEE. The CDR3 nucleotides read TGTGCCAGCAGCGTAGGGGGGACTCAAACCATATATTTT. Its translation: CASSVGGTQTIYF. Full variable domain (rest looked up from reference TRBV9 and TRBJ1-3): DSGVTQTPKHLITATGQRVTLRCSPRSGDLSVYWYQQSLDQGLQFLIQYYNGEERAKGNILERFSAQQFPDLHSELNLSSLELGDSALYFCASSVGGTQTIYFGEGSWLTVV.

The chain recombines TRBV9 with TRBJ2-3; weak D call: TRBD1 (7 bases). This CDR3 comprises 15 residues. Germline-derived CDR1 and CDR2 are SGDLS and YYNGEE. The V and J ends lost 0 bases and 5 bases respectively, with 13 bases between them. The CDR3 nucleotides read TGTGCCAGCAGCGTAGAGGGGGCGGAGGGAGATACGCAGTATTTT. Protein sequence: CASSVEGAEGDTQYF.

The chain recombines TRBV7-3 with TRBJ2-2; no clear D gene. Trimming stripped 2 bases from V and 6 bases from J, with 4 bases between. Germline V lookup: CDR1 SGHTA, CDR2 FQGTGA. The CDR3 extends over 12 amino acids. The CDR3: CASSLEAGELFF. The CDR3, as DNA: TGTGCCAGCAGCTTAGAGGCCGGGGAGCTGTTTTTT.

A single count supports this clone. V and J are TRBV5-1 and TRBJ2-1, with D maybe TRBD1 (6 bases). The germline V and J ends were trimmed by 2 bases and 5 bases, with 8 bases remaining between them. Germline assignment: CDR1 SGHRS and CDR2 YFSETQ. The CDR3 contains 13 residues. CDR3 nucleotide sequence: TGCGCCAGCAGCTTTCGGACAGACAATGAGCAGTTCTTC. Its protein product is CASSFRTDNEQFF.

CDR3 in DNA: TGTGCCAGTAGGGAAGGACAGGGAGCGGTGTCCGAGTTCTTC. This codes for CASREGQGAVSEFF. The chain recombines TRBV19 with TRBJ2-1, with 8 bases identical to TRBD1. In germline, CDR1 is LNHDA, CDR2 SQIVND (reference sequence). The CDR3 is made up of 14 amino acids. The V gene end was trimmed by 6 bases and the J gene end by 14 bases; junction bases not matched to a gene: 15. Full variable domain (outside the CDR3, taken from reference TRBV19 and TRBJ2-1): DGGITQSPKYLFRKEGQNVTLSCEQNLNHDAMYWYRQDPGQGLRLIYYSQIVNDFQKGDIAEGYSVSREKKESFPLTVTSAQKNPTAFYLCASREGQGAVSEFFGPGTRLTVL.

The chain joins TRBV9 to TRBJ2-3, with 9 nucleotides matching TRBD2. The germline gives CDR1 SGDLS, CDR2 YYNGEE. V trimming: 4 bases; J trimming: 4 bases; junction bases outside the gene matches: 4. This CDR3 spans 14 amino acids. The CDR3 spells CASSQRTSADTQYF. CDR3 bases: TGTGCCAGCAGCCAGCGGACTAGCGCAGATACGCAGTATTTT.

This clone was picked up one time. The genes are TRBV7-2 and TRBJ2-1; 8 nucleotides align to TRBD1. The CDR3 sequence is 15 residues long. CDR1 and CDR2 (germline): SGHTA, FQGNSA. Losses at the gene ends were 5 bases for V and 4 bases for J; bases not matched to a gene: 7. CDR3 region: CASSPGQGKYNEQFF. The DNA of the CDR3 is TGTGCCAGCAGCCCCGGACAGGGCAAGTACAATGAGCAGTTCTTC. Based on the CDR3 plus reference TRBV7-2 and TRBJ2-1, the full variable domain is GAGVSQSPSNKVTEKGKDVELRCDPISGHTALYWYRQSLGQGLEFLIYFQGNSAPDKSGLPSDRFSAERTGGSVSTLTIQRTQQEDSAVYLCASSPGQGKYNEQFFGPGTRLTVL.

In DNA, the CDR3 is TGTGCCAGTAGTACCACGCGTAGCAATCAGCCCCAGCATTTT. It codes for CASSTTRSNQPQHF. The chain carries TRBV19 and TRBJ1-5; D gene ambiguous. Germline CDR1 is LNHDA and CDR2 is SQIVND (reference sequence). This CDR3 has 14 residues. V lost 4 bases and J 0 bases, leaving 7 bases between the germline ends. Complete variable domain (other parts from reference TRBV19 and TRBJ1-5): DGGITQSPKYLFRKEGQNVTLSCEQNLNHDAMYWYRQDPGQGLRLIYYSQIVNDFQKGDIAEGYSVSREKKESFPLTVTSAQKNPTAFYLCASSTTRSNQPQHFGDGTRLSIL.